This T cell receptor beta chain was obtained from a study of T-cell memory formation after mild COVID-19. TCRdb re-analysed the 5' RACE reads in MiXCR, keeping a single row per CDR3 protein. Of roughly 400,000 distinct CDR3 sequences detected, 15% to 20% appear once; the ten largest clones hold roughly 21%. Trimming cost V 9 bases and J 2 bases; bases outside gene matches: 5. The CDR3 covers 15 residues. Germline CDR1 LNHDA, CDR2 SQIVND (reference sequence). This clonotype was observed a handful of times. Material: PBMCs or a T cell subset sorted from them (not recorded which). The rearrangement joins TRBV19 to TRBJ2-3, with 13 nucleotides matching TRBD2. The receptor was derived from a man between 18 and 35 years old who had mild COVID-19 (a few samples of this study predate the infection). Cell type and time point are not known. CDR3 nucleotides: TGTGCCAGCCGACTAGCGGGGGGACACACAGATACGCAGTATTTT. Residues: CASRLAGGHTDTQYF.